The T cell receptor beta chain under discussion was sequenced for a study of control samples from healthy donors and cancer patients. Germline assignment: CDR1 LGHDT and CDR2 YNNKEL (reference sequence). There are 14 residues in the CDR3. V was clipped by 5 bases and J by 7 bases, with 12 bases between them. Using immunoSEQ multiplex PCR, the repertoire was profiled, and TCRdb retains in-frame clones only, with some absent. This table has 90,000 or so clones, about 88% appearing once. The chain links TRBV3-1 (or the pseudogene TRBV3-2) to TRBJ1-6; a possible D gene is TRBD1 (5 bases). The specimen sequenced was blood. The origin of this receptor is a woman aged 55 to 70 in good health. The CDR3 DNA sequence: TGTGCCAGCAGCAGTCGACAGAGCAATTCACCCCTCCACTTT. Protein product: CASSSRQSNSPLHF.